The clone carrying this TCR beta chain came up a few times. Its antigen remains unidentified. The data were taken from a study of post-analysis software for immune sequencing data. On the study more broadly: Relapsing-remitting, secondary progressive and progressive-relapsing multiple sclerosis courses were included. Broader study findings: TRBV segments more frequent in patients than in controls numbered several and included TRBV5-6, TRBV5-1 and TRBV20-1. Same-batch preparations were strongly co-clustered by F measure.

Every TCR beta cDNA library bore unique molecular identifiers. The yield from roughly 1 to 10 million T cells was 500,000 or so cDNA molecules in total. TCRdb recomputed calls from the PCR reads with MiXCR, one row per CDR3 protein. The top ten hold 9.5% to 13% of the sample, which has a few hundred thousand distinct CDR3 sequences, roughly 46% seen once. With 2 bases clipped from V and 4 bases from J, the junction kept 5 bases outside the gene matches. This CDR3 region has 15 residues. CDR1 and CDR2 from the germline V gene are MNHEY and SVGAGI. The V call is TRBV6-5, the J call TRBJ2-5; 9 bases are a match to TRBD2. Sequences were obtained from blood. The receptor was derived from a girl aged 5-17 years with multiple sclerosis. The CDR3 reads CASSYGLAGSETQYF. CDR3 nucleotides: TGTGCCAGCAGTTACGGGCTAGCGGGATCAGAGACCCAGTACTTC.